This T cell receptor (beta chain) was captured by sequencing in a study of human T cells and chemical hapten exposure. The time point denotes: pre-sensitization, week 0. Treatment: therapeutic diphenylcyclopropenone sensitization with weekly scalp DPC. Study conclusions and caveats: Sensitization with DPC brought no change to TCRs above 1 in 1000 in frequency. Expanded TCRs created a significantly greater count of big CDR3 similarity clusters than controls did.

One entry per CDR3 protein results from TCRdb running MiXCR on the RACE reads. The sample includes roughly 100,000 distinct CDR3 sequences, 8% to 10% of them seen just once. Turning to this clonotype: Its target is not known.

Germline V gene sequence: CDR1 MNHEY, CDR2 SVGEGT. The CDR3 has 16 residues. Unmatched junction bases numbered 7, after V lost 2 bases and J lost 3 bases. The TCR originated in a woman aged 40 to 55 with alopecia areata. Some clones in this sample may be carry-over from other donors' samples. Sequencing was performed on whole blood, taken in connection with sensitization to the hapten diphenylcyclopropenone (DPC). The V call is TRBV6-2 or TRBV6-3, the J call TRBJ1-1, with 9 positions matching TRBD1. CDR3 loop: CASSYGRDRAHTEAFF. The CDR3 nucleotides read TGTGCCAGCAGTTACGGTAGGGACAGGGCGCACACTGAAGCTTTCTTT.